This T cell receptor (beta chain) was captured by sequencing in a study of shared clonotypes between healthy human individuals. Broader study findings: Relative to clonotypes present in all four donors, those not shared had lower generation probabilities. In general, naive subsets displayed greater estimated richness than memory subsets did.

Original methodology: Filtering was not the same, since immunoSEQ gave junction-only sequences without quality scores. The repertoire was sequenced with immunoSEQ multiplex PCR; TCRdb's copy has only in-frame clones and lacks some. The DNA was the basis for D and trimming; V, J and clone size are from that table. Among roughly 2.6 million clones listed, over 85% were seen once. Comment on this clone: The antigen is unknown.

Trimming at V came to 7 bases and at J to 4 bases, leaving 9 bases not matched to a gene. The CDR3 totals 15 residues. CDR1 and CDR2 from the germline V gene are MDHEN and SYDVKM. The sequenced material came from naive CD4+ T cells sorted from blood. Subset meaning: CD45RA+ positively selected. The clonotype originates from a man younger than 35 in good health. The genes are TRBV28 and TRBJ2-7, with TRBD1 matching 11 bases. The CDR3 loop is CASISTGTGGYEQYF. CDR3 nucleotide sequence: TGTGCCAGCATTTCCACCGGGACAGGGGGGTACGAGCAGTACTTC.